The clone carrying this TCR beta chain has a single count. The CDR3 runs to 15 residues. Germline CDR1 LGHNA, CDR2 YSLEER. V was clipped by 4 bases and J by 5 bases; unmatched bases: 9. Authors' methods: Reference gene primers were amplified, and this amplification served to estimate nucleated cell counts. Some clones are missing from TCRdb's copy, which holds only in-frame ones; the method was immunoSEQ multiplex PCR. From that table come the V and J calls and clone size; the DNA was used to work out D and trimming. This sample has tens of thousands of clones, with roughly nine tenths found just once. This specimen comes from a study of blood T cell repertoires in COVID-19. Across the study: There were acute and convalescent COVID-19 samples, and they came from the United States, Italy and Spain. T cells, B-cell-depleted T cells, or PBMCs supplied cDNA or gDNA.

Sequenced input: peripheral blood. The clonotype was recovered from a human donor in a cohort sampled during active COVID-19. The rearrangement links TRBV4-3 to TRBJ2-5, with 8 bases that match TRBD2. CDR3 DNA: TGCGCCAGCAGCCCGGGGGGGGCCGGGGCGGAGACCCAGTACTTC. As protein: CASSPGGAGAETQYF.